The 6 T cell receptor beta chains reported below all come from one sample, sequenced in a study of shared clonotypes between healthy human individuals. Profiling relied on immunoSEQ multiplex PCR, and the TCRdb table lists in-frame clones only, not all of them. The sample lists 850,000 to 1,100,000 clones, 70% to 85% seen once, with about 0.89% in the top ten. Sequencing was done on a sample of memory CD4+ T cells from PBMCs. Documented subset: CD45RA-negative fraction. The source of these receptors is a young man in good health. Some clones in this sample may be carry-over from other donors' samples.

The V call is TRBV19, the J call TRBJ1-2; 8 nucleotides agree with TRBD1. CDR1 LNHDA and CDR2 SQIVND come from the germline V gene (reference sequence). J was trimmed by 4 bases and V by 4 bases; bases with no gene match: 5. The CDR3 contains 14 residues. The CDR3 DNA reads TGTGCCAGTAGTACGACAGGGGTCGGCTATGGCTACACCTTC. Translation gives CASSTTGVGYGYTF.

The rearrangement joins TRBV6-5 to TRBJ1-1, with D possibly matching TRBD1 (6 bases). Germline CDR1 reads MNHEY; CDR2 reads SVGAGI. The CDR3 sequence is 16 residues long. Trimming shortened V by 0 bases and J by 3 bases, and 14 bases separated the two germline ends. CDR3 sequence: CASSYSGAGSHTEAFF. The DNA for the CDR3 is TGTGCCAGCAGTTACTCGGGGGCAGGGAGCCACACTGAAGCTTTCTTT.

The chain carries TRBV28 and TRBJ2-7; D call uncertain. V was shortened by 6 bases and J by 6 bases, with 21 bases between the two germline ends. This CDR3 has 15 residues. Germline V gene sequence: CDR1 MDHEN, CDR2 SYDVKM. CDR3 protein: CASSLQRWYVLEQYF. DNA of the CDR3: TGTGCCAGCAGCTTACAACGATGGTACGTTCTCGAGCAGTACTTC.

The chain uses TRBV6-1 and TRBJ2-7; D not resolved. Trimming took 5 bases from V and 1 from J, leaving 6 bases between them. CDR3 length: 12 amino acids. In germline, CDR1 is MNHNS, CDR2 SASEGT. The CDR3 sequence is CASSRYSYEQYF. The CDR3, as DNA: TGTGCCAGCAGTCGGTATTCCTACGAGCAGTACTTC.

The CDR3: CASTYGAGQGRQETQYF. CDR3 coding DNA: TGTGCCAGCACCTATGGGGCGGGACAGGGAAGGCAAGAGACCCAGTACTTC. J is TRBJ2-5 and V is TRBV28; 9 bases line up with TRBD1. Germline lookup yields CDR1 MDHEN and CDR2 SYDVKM. The CDR3 contains 17 residues. Trimming cost V 7 bases and J 2 bases; bases outside gene matches: 14.

The genes are TRBV6-1 and TRBJ2-7, with D maybe TRBD2 (6 bases). The CDR3 has 13 residues. Germline V gives CDR1 MNHNS, CDR2 SASEGT. CDR3 sequence (DNA): TGTGCGCTCCTAAGGGCGGGGCCCTACGAGCAGTACTTC. Residues: CALLRAGPYEQYF.